Presented here are 24 T cell receptor beta chains from one specimen sequenced in a study of T-cell memory formation after mild COVID-19. Using its own MiXCR run on the 5' RACE reads, TCRdb lists one record per CDR3 protein. In the table there are 360,000 or so distinct CDR3 sequences, around 28% of which are singletons. Source material: PBMCs or a T cell subset sorted from them (not recorded which). These receptors all come from an adult woman who had mild COVID-19 (a few samples of this study predate the infection). Cell type and time point are not known.

V and J are TRBV7-3 and TRBJ1-6, with D possibly being TRBD1 (6 bases). V was trimmed by 1 base and J by 14 bases, leaving 15 bases between them. This CDR3 spans 14 amino acids. CDR1 and CDR2 (germline): SGHTA, FQGTGA. Here the CDR3 DNA reads TGTGCCAGCAGCTTAAAGAGGGACATTTGTGCCCTCCACTTT. Translation gives CASSLKRDICALHF.

The sample holds a few counts of this clonotype. The chain joins TRBV5-1 to TRBJ1-1, with TRBD1 matching over 8 bases. Germline CDR1 and CDR2: SGHRS and YFSETQ. The ends lost 4 bases at V and 3 bases at J; junction bases unmatched: 5. The CDR3 totals 14 residues. In nucleotides, the CDR3 is TGCGCCAGCAGCGTACAGGGGGTCTACACTGAAGCTTTCTTT. Translating it yields CASSVQGVYTEAFF.

This clonotype has just a few counts. V usage is TRBV20-1 and J usage is TRBJ1-2, with 9 bases lining up with TRBD1. CDR1 and CDR2 (germline): DFQATT, SNEGSKA (reference sequence). The junction had 11 bases not matched to a gene; V was cut back by 2 bases and J by 7 bases. This CDR3 is 15 amino acids long. This CDR3 reads CSARQEGRTGVGYTF. CDR3 bases: TGCAGTGCTAGACAAGAAGGTCGGACAGGGGTTGGCTACACCTTC.

This clonotype has only a few counts. In nucleotides, the CDR3 is TGTGCCAGCAGCTTGGAGGCAGGGATCACTGAAGCTTTCTTT. Its translation: CASSLEAGITEAFF. The J gene is TRBJ1-1, the V gene TRBV5-4; weak D call: TRBD1 (5 bases). Germline V gene sequence: CDR1 SGHNT, CDR2 YYREEE (reference sequence). This CDR3 region has 14 residues. Trimming pared 0 bases from V and 4 bases from J, leaving 10 bases between.

The gene calls are TRBV12-3 or TRBV12-4 and TRBJ2-1, with 14 bases matching TRBD2. V trimming: 6 bases; J trimming: 6 bases; junction bases outside the gene matches: 7. The length of the CDR3 is 16 residues. In DNA, the CDR3 is TGTGCCAGCAGCCACTCTGGGACTAGCGGGGGCAATGAGCAGTTCTTC. It is translated as CASSHSGTSGGNEQFF.

This clonotype showed up just a few times. The chain links TRBV7-2 to TRBJ2-1; the match to TRBD2 covers 12 bases. The ends lost 1 base at V and 8 bases at J; junction bases unmatched: 12. This CDR3 has 18 amino acids. Germline-derived CDR1 and CDR2 are SGHTA and FQGNSA. The CDR3 loop is CASSLVTPASGGAYEQFF. CDR3 nucleotide sequence: TGTGCCAGCAGCTTAGTTACTCCGGCTAGCGGGGGGGCCTATGAGCAGTTCTTC.

The rearrangement uses TRBV12-3 or TRBV12-4 and TRBJ1-5; D unclear. CDR3 length equals 14 residues. V was cut by 4 bases and J by 4 bases, with 11 bases left in between. CDR3 in DNA: TGTGCCAGCAGTTATTTGGGAGGAAATCAGCCCCAGCATTTT. Protein sequence: CASSYLGGNQPQHF.

The CDR3 reads CASSPSGDEQYF. DNA for the CDR3: TGTGCCAGCAGTCCTAGCGGCGACGAGCAGTACTTC. V and J are TRBV12-3 or TRBV12-4 and TRBJ2-7, with 7 bases lining up with TRBD2. V shed 5 bases and J 5 bases; nucleotides not matched to a gene: 3. CDR3 length: 12 residues.

The chain joins TRBV5-1 to TRBJ2-1; TRBD1 matches 11 bases. This CDR3 spans 15 amino acids. The trim removed 3 bases at V and 7 bases at J, leaving 6 bases unmatched. Germline CDR1 is SGHRS and CDR2 is YFSETQ. The CDR3 DNA reads TGCGCCAGCAGCTCGAGGACAGGGGGCACGAATGAGCAGTTCTTC. Translating it yields CASSSRTGGTNEQFF.

This clonotype showed up just a few times. V gene TRBV6-1 combines with J gene TRBJ2-5; a possible D gene is TRBD2 (6 bases). V lost 6 bases to trimming and J lost 5 bases, with 7 bases between them. The germline CDR1 and CDR2 sequences are MNHNS and SASEGT. This CDR3 has 11 amino acids. The DNA of the CDR3 is TGTGCCAGCAGGGGAGGTGAGACCCAGTACTTC. Its protein is CASRGGETQYF.

Concerning this clonotype: The junction differs from germline at one of its ends, possibly a read error. The gene calls are TRBV11-2 and TRBJ2-3, with 9 nucleotides matching TRBD1. Per the germline V gene, CDR1 is SGHAT and CDR2 is FQNNGV. The CDR3 has 16 residues. The CDR3 bases are TGTGCAAGCAGCTTAGTCGGACAGGGGCTGAGAGATACGCAGTATTTT. It specifies CASSLVGQGLRDTQYF.

The V call is TRBV4-3, the J call TRBJ2-1, with 9 bases fitting TRBD2. Germline trimming cut 0 bases from V and 4 bases from J; bases unmatched to any gene: 7. CDR1 is LGHNA, CDR2 YSLEER, per germline. The CDR3 contains 17 residues. This chain's CDR3 is CASSQDATSGYYNEQFF. CDR3 DNA sequence: TGCGCCAGCAGCCAAGATGCGACTAGCGGATATTACAATGAGCAGTTCTTC.

The rearrangement joins TRBV30 to TRBJ2-7; D tentatively reads TRBD1 or TRBD2 (5 bases each). The CDR3 is made up of 14 amino acids. V was shortened by 3 bases and J by 3 bases, with 15 bases between the two germline ends. The V gene's germline CDR1 is GTSNPN and CDR2 SVGIG (reference sequence). The DNA of the CDR3 is TGTGCCTGGAGGGATCCCCGGGACCTCTACGAGCAGTACTTC. It is translated as CAWRDPRDLYEQYF.

This clonotype has just a few counts. The chain has TRBV12-3 or TRBV12-4 and TRBJ1-2; D is unclear. Trimming removed 7 bases from V and 4 bases from J, with 19 bases in between. This CDR3 comprises 15 residues. The CDR3 loop reads CASTPRGDGSYGYTF. The DNA of the CDR3 is TGTGCCAGCACTCCCCGGGGTGACGGGAGCTATGGCTACACCTTC.

This clonotype was recorded a few times. This chain connects TRBV5-1 to TRBJ2-5; TRBD2 aligns across 9 bases. Germline CDR1 reads SGHRS; CDR2 reads YFSETQ. V trimming: 3 bases; J trimming: 4 bases; junction bases outside the gene matches: 7. The CDR3 is 15 residues long. The CDR3 loop reads CASSSGAGGGETQYF. The CDR3 DNA follows: TGCGCCAGCAGCTCTGGTGCGGGGGGGGGAGAGACCCAGTACTTC.

Written as DNA, the CDR3 is TGTGCCAGCAGCTTAGCTCCGGAGAGGGAGAAGGGGGAGACCCAGTACTTC. This codes for CASSLAPEREKGETQYF. The genes are TRBV7-8 and TRBJ2-5; D is possibly TRBD1 or TRBD2 (5 bases each). CDR3 length: 17 residues. The ends were cut back, 0 bases at V and 5 bases at J, with 19 bases in the middle. In germline, CDR1 is SGHVS, CDR2 FQNEAQ.

The chain carries TRBV7-8 and TRBJ1-2; TRBD1 might be the D (5 bases). The CDR3 sequence is 14 residues long. The germline V gene has CDR1 SGHVS and CDR2 FQNEAQ. Trimming took off 5 bases at V and 5 bases at J, with 15 bases between the two ends. This CDR3 is CASSEILGGYGYTF. The DNA for the CDR3 is TGTGCCAGCAGCGAGATCCTCGGGGGGTATGGCTACACCTTC. Drawing the rest from reference TRBV7-8 and TRBJ1-2, the complete variable domain is GAGVSQSPRYKVAKRGQDVALRCDPISGHVSLFWYQQALGQGPEFLTYFQNEAQLDKSGLPSDRFFAERPEGSVSTLKIQRTQQEDSAVYLCASSEILGGYGYTFGSGTRLTVV.

The genes are TRBV12-3 or TRBV12-4 and TRBJ1-3, with D possibly TRBD1 on 5 matching bases. The germline V and J ends were trimmed by 4 bases and 1 base, with 11 bases remaining between them. The CDR3 consists of 15 residues. In DNA, the CDR3 is TGTGCCAGCAGTTGGGGGACTTTATCTGGAAACACCATATATTTT. Translated: CASSWGTLSGNTIYF.

The chain joins TRBV7-9 to TRBJ1-2, with D tentatively TRBD1 (5 bases). Germline CDR1 is SEHNR and CDR2 is FQNEAQ (reference sequence). The CDR3 runs to 13 residues. V lost 4 bases to trimming and J lost 5 bases, with 11 bases between them. The CDR3 loop is CASSWGLSYGYTF. CDR3 bases: TGTGCCAGCAGCTGGGGACTCTCATATGGCTACACCTTC.

The V and J genes are TRBV12-3 or TRBV12-4 and TRBJ1-2; TRBD1 agrees at 7 bases. This CDR3 has 15 residues. Unmatched junction bases numbered 10, after V lost 5 bases and J lost 4 bases. The CDR3 sequence: CASSPREGAGYGYTF. CDR3 sequence (DNA): TGTGCCAGCAGTCCCCGGGAGGGGGCCGGCTATGGCTACACCTTC.

The sample holds a few counts of this clonotype. The CDR3 DNA reads as TGCAGCGTTTGGACTAGCGGGAACACCGGGGAGCTGTTTTTT. Translated: CSVWTSGNTGELFF. V is TRBV29-1 and J is TRBJ2-2, with 10 positions matching TRBD2. CDR1 and CDR2 from the germline V gene are SQVTM and ANQGSEA. The CDR3 length is 14 residues. Losses at the gene ends were 5 bases for V and 1 base for J; bases not matched to a gene: 1.

In this sample, this clonotype turned up many times. The chain combines TRBV4-2 with TRBJ1-4; 10 bases match TRBD1. The CDR3 length is 15 residues. With 2 bases clipped from V and 7 bases from J, the junction kept 4 bases outside the gene matches. The germline CDR1 and CDR2 sequences are LGHNA and YNFKEQ. This CDR3 is CASSQPGQGSEKLFF. CDR3 nucleotides: TGTGCCAGCAGCCAACCGGGACAGGGGAGTGAAAAACTGTTTTTT.

The chain is built from TRBV12-3 or TRBV12-4 and TRBJ2-7, with D perhaps matching TRBD2 (5 bases). Trimming removed 5 bases at V and 0 bases at J, with 14 bases between. The CDR3 contains 15 residues. The DNA for the CDR3 is TGTGCCAGCAGTATCCCCCGCGGGCTCTCCTACGAGCAGTACTTC. This translates into CASSIPRGLSYEQYF.

The rearrangement uses TRBV6-5 and TRBJ2-4; 7 nucleotides line up with TRBD2. The V and J ends lost 5 bases and 14 bases, in that order; junction bases with no gene match: 12. This CDR3 contains 13 residues. The germline V gene encodes CDR1 MNHEY and CDR2 SVGAGI. Here the CDR3 reads CASSPPGGGFKYF. CDR3 DNA sequence: TGTGCCAGCAGTCCCCCGGGGGGAGGCTTTAAGTACTTC.